One and the same sample provided the 29 T cell receptor beta chains below, sequenced in a study of Graves' ophthalmopathy and Graves' hyperthyroidism. Amplification targeted the TCR beta CDR3 regions, with RNA transcripts as the source material. First-round RT-PCR with HTBI primers preceded a second-round multiplex PCR. MiXCR, run by TCRdb on the multiplex PCR reads, gives a single entry per CDR3 protein. The data hold more than 550,000 distinct CDR3 sequences, with about 40% observed a single time. The source material was peripheral blood. These receptors all come from an adult man with Graves' ophthalmopathy.

This clonotype showed up many times. This CDR3 reads CASSRGTGRQEQYF. The CDR3 coding sequence is TGTGCCAGCAGCCGGGGGACAGGGCGCCAGGAGCAGTACTTC. The V and J genes are TRBV7-6 and TRBJ2-7; 9 bases are shared with TRBD1. Germline assignment: CDR1 SGHVS and CDR2 FNYEAQ. The junction had 9 bases not matched to a gene; V was cut back by 5 bases and J by 7 bases. CDR3 length: 14 residues.

The V gene is TRBV12-5, the J gene TRBJ2-7; D gene uncertain. In germline, CDR1 is LGHNT, CDR2 FRNRAP. The V end was cut by 2 bases, the J end by 7 bases, with 12 bases between. This CDR3 has 13 amino acids. This CDR3 reads CASGLLPKGEQYF. CDR3 in DNA: TGTGCTAGTGGTTTGCTACCCAAGGGAGAGCAGTACTTC.

In its sample, this clonotype was seen once. The rearrangement joins TRBV29-1 to TRBJ2-5; TRBD1 aligns across 11 bases. The CDR3 is 14 amino acids. The germline CDR1 and CDR2 sequences are SQVTM and ANQGSEA. Trimming cost V 6 bases and J 5 bases; bases outside gene matches: 8. CDR3 protein: CSVSGTGGGETQYF. The CDR3 DNA sequence: TGCAGCGTCTCGGGGACAGGGGGAGGCGAGACCCAGTACTTC.

J is TRBJ1-6 and V is TRBV20-1; TRBD1 might be the D (6 bases). Trimming took 6 bases from V and 8 from J, leaving 20 bases between them. The CDR3 covers 15 residues. Germline V gene data show CDR1 as DFQATT and CDR2 as SNEGSKA (reference sequence). CDR3 in DNA: TGCAGTGCGCGGGGGGCGGGTGGTTATCATTCACCCCTCCACTTT. Translated: CSARGAGGYHSPLHF.

This clonotype was found many times. The chain couples TRBV11-2 to TRBJ2-7; tentatively, D is TRBD1 (6 bases). CDR1 and CDR2 (germline): SGHAT, FQNNGV. The CDR3 runs 14 residues. V was trimmed by 6 bases and J by 1 base, leaving 13 bases between them. CDR3 nucleotide sequence: TGTGCCAGCAGTACACTGAGGGGGTCCTACGAGCAGTACTTC. This translates into CASSTLRGSYEQYF. The full variable domain, completed using reference TRBV11-2 and TRBJ2-7, is EAGVAQSPRYKIIEKRQSVAFWCNPISGHATLYWYQQILGQGPKLLIQFQNNGVVDDSQLPKDRFSAERLKGVDSTLKIQPAKLEDSAVYLCASSTLRGSYEQYFGPGTRLTVT.

In its sample, this clonotype was seen many times. This rearrangement joins TRBV5-1 to TRBJ1-2; D gene ambiguous. The V gene lost 0 bases and the J gene lost 8 bases, with 11 bases spanning the gap. CDR3 length: 13 amino acids. CDR1 SGHRS and CDR2 YFSETQ come from the germline V gene. The CDR3 coding sequence is TGCGCCAGCAGCTTGGCCGGCAGGTCAGGCTACACCTTC. It specifies CASSLAGRSGYTF.

About this clonotype: The conserved final phenylalanine or tryptophan is absent from the CDR3, which likely points to a read error. This chain uses TRBV29-1 with TRBJ1-1; D unresolved. Germline-derived CDR1 and CDR2 are SQVTM and ANQGSEA. CDR3 length equals 13 residues. CDR3 DNA sequence: TGCAGTGTTGAAAAGGACGTGGGAACTGAAGCTTTCCTT. Translating it yields CSVEKDVGTEAFL.

This clonotype was recorded many times. This chain uses TRBV20-1 with TRBJ1-6; possible D gene TRBD1, 6 bases. V gave up 5 bases and J gave up 4 bases, with 9 bases separating them. This CDR3 has 13 amino acids. The germline gives CDR1 DFQATT, CDR2 SNEGSKA (reference sequence). This CDR3 reads CSAPQGYNSPLHF. CDR3 nucleotides: TGCAGTGCTCCCCAGGGGTATAATTCACCCCTCCACTTT.

This clonotype appeared many times. The chain has TRBV9 and TRBJ2-5; 7 positions match TRBD2. Trimming took 5 bases from V and 1 from J; bases not matched to a gene: 2. Germline loops: CDR1 SGDLS, CDR2 YYNGEE. This CDR3 comprises 13 residues. The CDR3 protein is CASRPSGQETQYF. In DNA, the CDR3 is TGTGCCAGCAGGCCTAGCGGCCAAGAGACCCAGTACTTC.

This clonotype was recorded many times. The chain is built from TRBV10-3 and TRBJ1-2; tentatively, D is TRBD1 (6 bases). V gave up 3 bases and J gave up 8 bases, with 16 bases separating them. The CDR3 contains 14 residues. The germline V gene has CDR1 ENHRY and CDR2 SYGVKD. In DNA, the CDR3 is TGTGCCATCAGTGATATTGGGGGGCCACGCGGCTACACCTTC. Amino acids: CAISDIGGPRGYTF.

This clonotype came up many times. The gene calls are TRBV11-3 and TRBJ1-2; the D gene is possibly TRBD1 (5 bases). V dropped 0 bases and J dropped 10 bases, with 18 bases sitting between them. The CDR3 totals 15 residues. Germline V lookup: CDR1 SGHNT, CDR2 YENEEA. The CDR3 loop is CASSLDRCRGLDYTF. CDR3 sequence (DNA): TGTGCCAGCAGCTTAGATCGGTGTCGGGGCTTGGACTACACCTTC.

This clonotype occurred many times. The J gene is TRBJ1-4, the V gene TRBV14; TRBD1 might be the D (5 bases). Germline V gene lookup returns CDR1 SGHDN and CDR2 FVKESK. This CDR3 region has 12 residues. Deletions cut 4 bases from V and 10 bases from J, with 10 bases between. The CDR3 nucleotides read TGTGCCAGCAGCCCAGGGCATCGAAAACTGTTTTTT. Residues: CASSPGHRKLFF.

This clonotype showed up many times. J is TRBJ1-2 and V is TRBV3-1; D is unresolved. Trimming stripped 0 bases from V and 8 bases from J, with 13 bases between. There are 14 residues in the CDR3. Germline V gives CDR1 LGHDT, CDR2 YNNKEL (reference sequence). This CDR3 reads CASSQDRLSGGYTF. The CDR3 DNA reads TGTGCCAGCAGCCAAGACCGATTGTCTGGGGGCTACACCTTC.

This clonotype was counted ten times or more. The chain couples TRBV2 to TRBJ1-1; 8 bases map to TRBD1. The CDR3 is 11 residues long. Germline V lookup: CDR1 SNHLY, CDR2 FYNNEI. V shed 6 bases and J 12 bases; nucleotides not matched to a gene: 6. The CDR3 sequence: CASRPTGETFF. CDR3 DNA: TGTGCCAGCAGGCCGACAGGGGAAACTTTCTTT.

Comments on this clonotype: A single base separates this from a much larger clone, so it may be a read error. The V call is TRBV12-5, the J call TRBJ1-2, with 9 bases identical to TRBD1. Germline CDR1 and CDR2: LGHNT and FRNRAP. CDR3 length: 14 residues. Here the CDR3 DNA reads TGTGTCAGCAGTTTACGGGGACAGGGACATGGCTACACCTTC. Protein product: CVSSLRGQGHGYTF.

J is TRBJ2-7 and V is TRBV20-1; D is ambiguous. V shed 5 bases and J shed 9 bases, with 11 bases lying between them. Germline assignment: CDR1 DFQATT and CDR2 SNEGSKA (reference sequence). The CDR3 extends over 10 amino acids. The CDR3 is CSAASLGQYF. The DNA of the CDR3 is TGCAGTGCTGCGAGTCTGGGGCAGTACTTC.

Only a few counts were recorded for this clonotype. V and J are TRBV16 and TRBJ1-1; 7 bases are a match to TRBD1. This CDR3 comprises 15 residues. CDR1 and CDR2 from the germline V gene are KGHSY and FQNENV. V gave up 0 bases and J gave up 1 base; unmatched junction bases: 2. The CDR3 protein is CASSQSPGGNTEAFF. The DNA of the CDR3 is TGTGCCAGCAGCCAATCGCCAGGGGGGAACACTGAAGCTTTCTTT.

The rearrangement links TRBV12-3 or TRBV12-4 to TRBJ2-7; D may be TRBD2 (7 bases). Between the trimmed V and J ends, which lost 6 bases and 7 bases, there was a span of 25 bases. This CDR3 has 16 amino acids. DNA for the CDR3: TGTGCCAGCAGCTTGAGTATGGGGGGGCCGGGTCATGAGCAGTACTTC. It codes for CASSLSMGGPGHEQYF.

The rearrangement uses TRBV29-1 and TRBJ1-1, with D unclear. Trimming left V 7 bases short and J 2 bases short, with 17 bases between. The CDR3 spans 14 residues. CDR1 and CDR2 from the germline V gene are SQVTM and ANQGSEA. The CDR3 reads CSARWLGINTEAFF. In DNA form, the CDR3 reads TGCAGCGCCAGGTGGTTGGGAATAAACACTGAAGCTTTCTTT.

The sample holds many counts of this clonotype. J is TRBJ2-6 and V is TRBV19; D is unclear. Between the trimmed V and J ends, which lost 3 bases and 2 bases, there was a span of 5 bases. Per the germline V gene, CDR1 is LNHDA and CDR2 is SQIVND (reference sequence). The CDR3 has 14 residues. This chain's CDR3 is CASSIRAGANVLTF. The CDR3 bases are TGTGCCAGTAGTATTAGGGCTGGGGCCAACGTCCTGACTTTC.

The chain joins TRBV25-1 to TRBJ1-4, with D perhaps matching TRBD1 (5 bases). Trimming stripped 8 bases from V and 6 bases from J, with 16 bases between. Germline V gene lookup returns CDR1 MGHDK and CDR2 SYGVNS. The CDR3 extends over 14 amino acids. The CDR3 nucleotides are TGTGCCAGCGGAGTAGGGACGGTTCATGAAAAACTGTTTTTT. This encodes CASGVGTVHEKLFF.

This clonotype was recorded only once. A clone one base away is much larger, so this may be a read error. The chain is built from TRBV10-3 and TRBJ2-5; possibly TRBD2 for D (6 bases). Trimming stripped 6 bases from V and 4 bases from J, with 15 bases between. Germline V gene data show CDR1 as ENHRY and CDR2 as SYGVKD. The CDR3 spans 14 residues. The CDR3 sequence is CAISTAVGLETQYF. CDR3 DNA sequence: TGTGCCATCAGCACCGCCGTGGGACTAGAGACCCAGTACTTC.

This clonotype was observed a single time. The rearrangement joins TRBV10-3 to TRBJ1-1; TRBD1 agrees at 10 bases. V shed 10 bases and J 10 bases; nucleotides not matched to a gene: 9. The CDR3 runs to 12 residues. Germline CDR1 reads ENHRY; CDR2 reads SYGVKD. Written as DNA, the CDR3 is TGTGCCACCATACCCGGGACAGGGGCAGCTTTCTTT. Translated: CATIPGTGAAFF.

This chain links TRBV7-2 with TRBJ1-6; 9 nucleotides align to TRBD1. Unmatched junction bases numbered 11, after V lost 1 base and J lost 10 bases. The CDR3 runs to 17 residues. Germline loops: CDR1 SGHTA, CDR2 FQGNSA. In nucleotides, the CDR3 is TGTGCCAGCAGCTTAGGGGTGGTGGGACAGGGCGACTCACCCCTCCACTTT. It codes for CASSLGVVGQGDSPLHF.

Regarding this clonotype: The junction does not match germline at one end; this may be a read error. The chain couples TRBV10-2 to TRBJ2-7; a possible D gene is TRBD2 (5 bases). Germline lookup yields CDR1 WSHSY and CDR2 SAAADI. The CDR3 has 17 residues. The CDR3 protein is CASSYWSTPTRGYEQYF. CDR3 DNA: TGTGCCAGCAGTTACTGGAGTACCCCTACTCGGGGCTACGAGCAGTACTTC.

This clonotype was counted ten times or more. CDR3 protein: CASSLRARDPNSGNTIYF. The DNA of the CDR3 is TGTGCCAGCAGCCTACGGGCCCGGGACCCAAACTCTGGAAACACCATATATTTT. The V and J genes are TRBV2 and TRBJ1-3; D is perhaps TRBD1 (5 bases). CDR3 length: 18 residues. Per germline, CDR1 SNHLY and CDR2 FYNNEI. V lost 6 bases, J lost 0 bases, and 21 bases lay in between.

The rearrangement uses TRBV2 and TRBJ2-1; tentatively, D is TRBD2 (5 bases). Germline V CDR1 and CDR2: SNHLY, FYNNEI. The CDR3 has 13 amino acids. With 10 bases removed from V and 8 bases from J, the gap between germline ends came to 18 bases. This CDR3 is CATLRRGIDEQFF. Written as DNA, the CDR3 is TGTGCCACGTTAAGACGGGGTATCGATGAGCAGTTCTTC.

This clonotype came up many times. The V call is TRBV7-9, the J call TRBJ1-1, with TRBD1 matching over 7 bases. Germline assignment: CDR1 SEHNR and CDR2 FQNEAQ (reference sequence). The CDR3 sequence is 13 residues long. After removal of 6 bases from V and 7 bases from J, the junction contained 8 bases not matched to a gene. DNA of the CDR3: TGTGCCAGCAGTCAGGGGGAATTAATTGAAGCTTTCTTT. Protein: CASSQGELIEAFF.

This clonotype was found many times. CDR3 sequence: CASSQDEGTGANVLTF. The CDR3 DNA sequence: TGTGCCAGCAGCCAAGATGAGGGGACTGGGGCCAACGTCCTGACTTTC. The V and J genes are TRBV4-2 and TRBJ2-6, with D tentatively TRBD1 or TRBD2 (5 bases each). Germline CDR1 is LGHNA and CDR2 is YNFKEQ. The V and J ends lost 0 bases and 2 bases respectively, with 8 bases between them. The CDR3 covers 16 residues.